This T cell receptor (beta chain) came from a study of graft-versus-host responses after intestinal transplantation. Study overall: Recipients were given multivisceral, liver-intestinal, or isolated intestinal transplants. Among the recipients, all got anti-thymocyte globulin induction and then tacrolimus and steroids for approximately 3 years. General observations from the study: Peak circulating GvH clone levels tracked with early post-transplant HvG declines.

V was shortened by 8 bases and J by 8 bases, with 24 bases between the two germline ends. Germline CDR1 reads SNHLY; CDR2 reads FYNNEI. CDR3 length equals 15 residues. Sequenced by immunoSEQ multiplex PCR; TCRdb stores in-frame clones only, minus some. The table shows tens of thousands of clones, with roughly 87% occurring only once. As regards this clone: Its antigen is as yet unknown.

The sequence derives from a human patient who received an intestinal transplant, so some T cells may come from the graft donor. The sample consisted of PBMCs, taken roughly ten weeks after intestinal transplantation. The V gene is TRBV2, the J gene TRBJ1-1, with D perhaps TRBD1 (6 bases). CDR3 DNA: TGTGCCAGCTTCTCCGGACAGACCTCCGGAAGGGAAGCTTTCTTT. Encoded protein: CASFSGQTSGREAFF.